Only a few counts were recorded for the clone carrying this T cell receptor beta chain. What it binds is not known. The record originates from a study of cytomegalovirus exposure and HLA in healthy donors. Whole-study results and caveats: Most TCR beta V segments were productive about 87% or about 30% of the time in an earlier analysis.

With 60 Vbeta and 13 Jbeta primers, the PCR was carried out. Libraries were prepared by immunoSEQ multiplex PCR; TCRdb keeps only in-frame clonotypes and omits some of them. This sample has about 180,000 clones, with around 80% found just once. The CDR3 totals 12 residues. Germline loops: CDR1 SEHNR, CDR2 FQNEAQ (reference sequence). Trimming stripped 5 bases from V and 4 bases from J, with 7 bases between. This chain joins TRBV7-9 and TRBJ2-3; D unresolved. Sequenced material: PBMCs. The origin of this receptor is a man between 18 and 35 years old in good health and CMV-seronegative. CDR3 sequence (DNA): TGTGCCAGCAGCCCGGTCGCAGATACGCAGTATTTT. Residues: CASSPVADTQYF.